This T cell receptor beta chain originates from a study of T cell repertoires in ileal Crohn's disease. Study summary: Operated complications were stricturing disease (about 60%) and penetrating disease (39%). Postoperative therapy was given to about half: 11 thiopurines, roughly 18 anti-TNF agents.

Generated by immunoSEQ multiplex PCR, the TCRdb table keeps only in-frame clones and is missing some. The profile covers more than 2,500 clones, with roughly 88% appearing a single time and about 2.1% taken by the ten largest. Study-level results: High-frequency clones were more common in sorted CD8 than CD4 cells. Clonal expansions were more frequent in active smokers than non-smokers at surgery.

Note on this clone: Its specificity is unknown.

Lamina propria lymphocytes from surgical specimens were isolated on a density gradient before sorting. This TCR came from an adult with Crohn's disease. The sequencing sample was made of CD4+ T cells sorted from the ileum.

The CDR3: CAWGEEKLFF. CDR3 DNA sequence: TGTGCCTGGGGAGAGGAAAAACTGTTTTTT. The chain carries TRBV30 and TRBJ1-4; D unclear. Trimming took 5 bases from V and 8 from J, leaving 6 bases between them. The V gene's germline CDR1 is GTSNPN and CDR2 SVGIG (reference sequence). The CDR3 has 10 amino acids.